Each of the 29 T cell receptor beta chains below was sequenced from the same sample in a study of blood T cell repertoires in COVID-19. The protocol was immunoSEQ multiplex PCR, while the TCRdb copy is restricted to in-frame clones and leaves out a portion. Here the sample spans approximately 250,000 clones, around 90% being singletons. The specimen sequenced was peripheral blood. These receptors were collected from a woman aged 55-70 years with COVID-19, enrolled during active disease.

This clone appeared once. As DNA, the CDR3 is TGTGCCAGCTCACCCAGCAGACGGACAGGGGGATTGACAGATACGCAGTATTTT. The encoded protein is CASSPSRRTGGLTDTQYF. The chain carries TRBV18 and TRBJ2-3; 10 bases are shared with TRBD1. J lost 3 bases, V lost 3 bases, and 12 bases had no gene match. Germline V gene sequence: CDR1 KGHSH, CDR2 LQKENI. The CDR3 extends over 18 amino acids. The full variable domain, rest sourced from reference TRBV18 and TRBJ2-3, is NAGVMQNPRHLVRRRGQEARLRCSPMKGHSHVYWYRQLPEEGLKFMVYLQKENIIDESGMPKERFSAEFPKEGPSILRIQQVVRGDSAAYFCASSPSRRTGGLTDTQYFGPGTRLTVL.

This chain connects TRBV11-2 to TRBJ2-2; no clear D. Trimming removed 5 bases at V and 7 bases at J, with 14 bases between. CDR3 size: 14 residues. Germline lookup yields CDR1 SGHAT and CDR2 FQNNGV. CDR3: CASSPVKLNGELFF. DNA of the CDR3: TGTGCCAGCAGCCCGGTCAAGTTGAACGGGGAGCTGTTTTTT. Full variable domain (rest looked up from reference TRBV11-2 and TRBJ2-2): EAGVAQSPRYKIIEKRQSVAFWCNPISGHATLYWYQQILGQGPKLLIQFQNNGVVDDSQLPKDRFSAERLKGVDSTLKIQPAKLEDSAVYLCASSPVKLNGELFFGEGSRLTVL.

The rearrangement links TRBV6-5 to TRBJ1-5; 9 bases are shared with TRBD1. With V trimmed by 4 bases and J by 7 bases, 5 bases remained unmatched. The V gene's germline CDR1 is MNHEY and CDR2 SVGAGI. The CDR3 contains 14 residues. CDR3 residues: CASSWTGEDQPQHF. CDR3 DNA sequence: TGTGCCAGCAGTTGGACAGGGGAGGACCAGCCCCAGCATTTT.

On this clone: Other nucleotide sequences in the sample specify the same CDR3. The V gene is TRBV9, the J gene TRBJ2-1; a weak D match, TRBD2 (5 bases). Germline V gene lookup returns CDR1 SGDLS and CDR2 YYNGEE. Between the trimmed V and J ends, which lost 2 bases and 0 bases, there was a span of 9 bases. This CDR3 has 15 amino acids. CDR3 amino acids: CASSVPGSSYNEQFF. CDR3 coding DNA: TGTGCCAGCAGCGTGCCGGGGAGCTCCTACAATGAGCAGTTCTTC. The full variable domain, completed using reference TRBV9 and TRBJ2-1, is DSGVTQTPKHLITATGQRVTLRCSPRSGDLSVYWYQQSLDQGLQFLIQYYNGEERAKGNILERFSAQQFPDLHSELNLSSLELGDSALYFCASSVPGSSYNEQFFGPGTRLTVL.

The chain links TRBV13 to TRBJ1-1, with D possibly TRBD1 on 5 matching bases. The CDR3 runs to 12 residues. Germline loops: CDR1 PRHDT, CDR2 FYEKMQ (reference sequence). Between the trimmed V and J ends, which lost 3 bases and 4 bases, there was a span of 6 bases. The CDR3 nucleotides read TGTGCCAGCAGCTTCAGGGCCACTGAAGCTTTCTTT. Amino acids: CASSFRATEAFF.

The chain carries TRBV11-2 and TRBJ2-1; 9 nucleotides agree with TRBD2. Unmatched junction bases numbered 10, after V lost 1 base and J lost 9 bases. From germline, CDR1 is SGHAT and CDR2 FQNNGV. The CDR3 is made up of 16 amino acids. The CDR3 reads CASSLVGGRVFGEQFF. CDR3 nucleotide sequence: TGTGCCAGCAGCTTAGTGGGCGGGAGGGTATTTGGTGAGCAGTTCTTC. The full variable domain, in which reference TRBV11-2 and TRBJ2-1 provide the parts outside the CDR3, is EAGVAQSPRYKIIEKRQSVAFWCNPISGHATLYWYQQILGQGPKLLIQFQNNGVVDDSQLPKDRFSAERLKGVDSTLKIQPAKLEDSAVYLCASSLVGGRVFGEQFFGPGTRLTVL.

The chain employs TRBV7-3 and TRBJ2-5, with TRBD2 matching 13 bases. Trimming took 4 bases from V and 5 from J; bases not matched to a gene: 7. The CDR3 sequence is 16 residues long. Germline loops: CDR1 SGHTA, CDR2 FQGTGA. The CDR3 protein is CASSSGLAGVWETQYF. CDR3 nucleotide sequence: TGTGCCAGCAGCTCCGGACTAGCGGGAGTATGGGAGACCCAGTACTTC.

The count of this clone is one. CDR3 amino acids: CASSRLGQGAQGGYTF. CDR3 DNA sequence: TGCGCCAGCAGCAGACTCGGACAGGGGGCGCAAGGTGGCTACACCTTC. The gene calls are TRBV5-1 and TRBJ1-2; 11 positions agree with TRBD1. The V segment lost 4 bases and the J segment 7 bases; nucleotides outside the gene matches: 12. The length of the CDR3 is 16 residues. Looked up from germline, CDR1 is SGHRS and CDR2 is YFSETQ. Drawing the rest from reference TRBV5-1 and TRBJ1-2, the complete variable domain is KAGVTQTPRYLIKTRGQQVTLSCSPISGHRSVSWYQQTPGQGLQFLFEYFSETQRNKGNFPGRFSGRQFSNSRSEMNVSTLELGDSALYLCASSRLGQGAQGGYTFGSGTRLTVV.

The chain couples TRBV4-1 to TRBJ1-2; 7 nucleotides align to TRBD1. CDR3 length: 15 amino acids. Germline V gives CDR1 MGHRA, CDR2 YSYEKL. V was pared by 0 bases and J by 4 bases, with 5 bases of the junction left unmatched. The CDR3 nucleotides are TGCGCCAGCAGCCAAGATAGGGACAGAACCTATGGCTACACCTTC. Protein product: CASSQDRDRTYGYTF.

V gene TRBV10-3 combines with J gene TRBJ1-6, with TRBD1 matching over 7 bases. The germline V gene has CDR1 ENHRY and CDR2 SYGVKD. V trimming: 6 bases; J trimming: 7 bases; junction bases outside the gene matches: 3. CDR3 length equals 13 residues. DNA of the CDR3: TGTGCCATCAGGGGGACAGCAAATTCACCCCTCCACTTT. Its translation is CAIRGTANSPLHF.

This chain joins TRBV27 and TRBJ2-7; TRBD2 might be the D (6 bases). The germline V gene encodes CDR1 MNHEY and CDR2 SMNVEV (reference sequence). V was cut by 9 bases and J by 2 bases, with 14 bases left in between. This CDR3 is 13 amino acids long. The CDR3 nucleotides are TGTGCCAGTTCAAGGCGGGAAACCTACGAGCAGTACTTC. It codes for CASSRRETYEQYF.

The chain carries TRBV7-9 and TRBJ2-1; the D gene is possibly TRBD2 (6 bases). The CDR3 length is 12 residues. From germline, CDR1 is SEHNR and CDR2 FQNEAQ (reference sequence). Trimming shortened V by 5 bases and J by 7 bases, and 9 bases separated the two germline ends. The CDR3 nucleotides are TGTGCCAGCAGCCGGGGGACGAATGAGCAGTTCTTC. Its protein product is CASSRGTNEQFF. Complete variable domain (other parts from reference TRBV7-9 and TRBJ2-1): DTGVSQNPRHKITKRGQNVTFRCDPISEHNRLYWYRQTLGQGPEFLTYFQNEAQLEKSRLLSDRFSAERPKGSFSTLEIQRTEQGDSAMYLCASSRGTNEQFFGPGTRLTVL.

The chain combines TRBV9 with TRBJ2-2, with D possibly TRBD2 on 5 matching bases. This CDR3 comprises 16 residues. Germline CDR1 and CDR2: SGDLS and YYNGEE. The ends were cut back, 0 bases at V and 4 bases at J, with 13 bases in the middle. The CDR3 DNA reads TGTGCCAGCAGCGTAGTCCCCACTAGAGGCACCGGGGAGCTGTTTTTT. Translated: CASSVVPTRGTGELFF. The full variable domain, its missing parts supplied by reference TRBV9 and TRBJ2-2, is DSGVTQTPKHLITATGQRVTLRCSPRSGDLSVYWYQQSLDQGLQFLIQYYNGEERAKGNILERFSAQQFPDLHSELNLSSLELGDSALYFCASSVVPTRGTGELFFGEGSRLTVL.

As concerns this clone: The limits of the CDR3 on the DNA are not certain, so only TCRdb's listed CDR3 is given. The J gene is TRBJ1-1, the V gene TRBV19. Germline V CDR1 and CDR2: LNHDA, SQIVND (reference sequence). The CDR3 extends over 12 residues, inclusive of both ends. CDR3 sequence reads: CASTSGYTEAFF.

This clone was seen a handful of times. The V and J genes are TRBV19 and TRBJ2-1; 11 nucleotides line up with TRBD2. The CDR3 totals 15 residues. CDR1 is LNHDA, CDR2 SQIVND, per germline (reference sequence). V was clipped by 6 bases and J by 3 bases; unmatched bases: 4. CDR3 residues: CASSSGTSGYNEQFF. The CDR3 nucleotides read TGTGCCAGTAGCTCCGGGACTAGCGGCTACAATGAGCAGTTCTTC.

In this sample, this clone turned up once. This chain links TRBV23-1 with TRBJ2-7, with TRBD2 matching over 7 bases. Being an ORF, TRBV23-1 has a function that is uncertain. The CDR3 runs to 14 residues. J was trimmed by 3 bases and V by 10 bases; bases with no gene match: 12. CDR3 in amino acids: CATSWEGRDYEQYF. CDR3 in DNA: TGCGCCACTTCCTGGGAGGGGAGAGACTACGAGCAGTACTTC.

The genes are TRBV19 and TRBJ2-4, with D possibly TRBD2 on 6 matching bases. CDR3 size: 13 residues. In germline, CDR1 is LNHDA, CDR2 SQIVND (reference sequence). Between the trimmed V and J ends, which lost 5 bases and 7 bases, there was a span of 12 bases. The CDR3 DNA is TGTGCCAGTAGTCCGGGGGAGAGGAACATTCAGTACTTC. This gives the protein CASSPGERNIQYF.

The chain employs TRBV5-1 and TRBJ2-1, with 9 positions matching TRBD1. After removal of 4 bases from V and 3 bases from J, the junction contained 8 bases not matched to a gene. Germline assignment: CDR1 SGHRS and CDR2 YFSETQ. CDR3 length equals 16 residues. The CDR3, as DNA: TGCGCCAGCAGCACTCCGGCGGGACAGGGCTACAATGAGCAGTTCTTC. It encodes CASSTPAGQGYNEQFF. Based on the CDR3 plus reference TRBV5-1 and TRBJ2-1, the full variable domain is KAGVTQTPRYLIKTRGQQVTLSCSPISGHRSVSWYQQTPGQGLQFLFEYFSETQRNKGNFPGRFSGRQFSNSRSEMNVSTLELGDSALYLCASSTPAGQGYNEQFFGPGTRLTVL.

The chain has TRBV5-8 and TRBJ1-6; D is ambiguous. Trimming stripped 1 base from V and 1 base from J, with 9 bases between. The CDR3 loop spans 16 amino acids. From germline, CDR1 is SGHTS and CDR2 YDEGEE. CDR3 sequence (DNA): TGTGCCAGCAGCTTGTATCGGGGTTCCTATAATTCACCCCTCCACTTT. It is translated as CASSLYRGSYNSPLHF. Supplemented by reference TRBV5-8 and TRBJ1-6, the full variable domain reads EAGVTQSPTHLIKTRGQQATLRCSPISGHTSVYWYQQALGLGLQFLLWYDEGEERNRGNFPPRFSGRQFPNYSSELNVNALELEDSALYLCASSLYRGSYNSPLHFGNGTRLTVT.

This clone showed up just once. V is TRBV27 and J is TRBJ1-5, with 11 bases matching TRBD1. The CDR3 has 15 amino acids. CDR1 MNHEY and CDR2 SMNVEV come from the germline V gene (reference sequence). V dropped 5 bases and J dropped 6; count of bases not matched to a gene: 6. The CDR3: CASSPGQGASQPQHF. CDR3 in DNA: TGTGCCAGCAGTCCCGGACAGGGGGCAAGTCAGCCCCAGCATTTT.

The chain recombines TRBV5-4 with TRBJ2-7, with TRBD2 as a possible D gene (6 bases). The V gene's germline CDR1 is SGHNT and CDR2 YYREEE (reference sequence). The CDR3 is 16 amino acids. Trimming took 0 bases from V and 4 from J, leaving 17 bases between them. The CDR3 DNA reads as TGTGCCAGCAGCTTGGGTCGGGCTAGCGAAGATTACGAGCAGTACTTC. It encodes CASSLGRASEDYEQYF.

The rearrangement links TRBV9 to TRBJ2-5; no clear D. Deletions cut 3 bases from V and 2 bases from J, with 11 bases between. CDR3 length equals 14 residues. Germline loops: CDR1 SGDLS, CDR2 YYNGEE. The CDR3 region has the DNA TGTGCCAGCAGCGCTCGCACCGGTCAAGAGACCCAGTACTTC. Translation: CASSARTGQETQYF.

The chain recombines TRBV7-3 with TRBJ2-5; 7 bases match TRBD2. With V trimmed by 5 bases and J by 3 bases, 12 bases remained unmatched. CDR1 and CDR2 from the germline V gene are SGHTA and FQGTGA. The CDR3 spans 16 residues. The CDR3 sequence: CASSPSSGSWEETQYF. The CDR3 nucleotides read TGTGCCAGCAGCCCCTCTAGCGGAAGTTGGGAAGAGACCCAGTACTTC.

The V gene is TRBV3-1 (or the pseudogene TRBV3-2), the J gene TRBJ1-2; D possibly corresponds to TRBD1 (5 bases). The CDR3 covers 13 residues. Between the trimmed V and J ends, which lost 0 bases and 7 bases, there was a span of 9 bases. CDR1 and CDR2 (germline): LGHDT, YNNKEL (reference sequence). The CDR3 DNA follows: TGTGCCAGCAGCCAAGATAATAGGGGTGGCTACACCTTC. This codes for CASSQDNRGGYTF.

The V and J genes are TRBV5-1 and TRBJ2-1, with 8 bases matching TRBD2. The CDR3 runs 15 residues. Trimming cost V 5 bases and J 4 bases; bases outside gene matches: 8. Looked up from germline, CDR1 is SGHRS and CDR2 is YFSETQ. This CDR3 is CASSSGTGGYNEQFF. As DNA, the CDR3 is TGCGCCAGCAGTTCCGGGACGGGAGGGTACAATGAGCAGTTCTTC.

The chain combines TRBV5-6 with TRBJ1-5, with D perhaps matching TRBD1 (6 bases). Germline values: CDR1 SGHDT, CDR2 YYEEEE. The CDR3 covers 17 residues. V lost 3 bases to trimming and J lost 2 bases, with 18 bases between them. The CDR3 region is CASSSYRVGAGNQPQHF. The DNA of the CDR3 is TGTGCCAGCAGCTCCTACAGGGTCGGCGCGGGCAATCAGCCCCAGCATTTT.

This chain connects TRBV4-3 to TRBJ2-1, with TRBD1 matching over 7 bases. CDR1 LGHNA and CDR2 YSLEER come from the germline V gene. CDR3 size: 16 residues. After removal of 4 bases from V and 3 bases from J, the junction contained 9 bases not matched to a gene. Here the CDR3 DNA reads TGCGCCAGCAGCCGAAAGGGACAGACCTACTACAATGAGCAGTTCTTC. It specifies CASSRKGQTYYNEQFF.

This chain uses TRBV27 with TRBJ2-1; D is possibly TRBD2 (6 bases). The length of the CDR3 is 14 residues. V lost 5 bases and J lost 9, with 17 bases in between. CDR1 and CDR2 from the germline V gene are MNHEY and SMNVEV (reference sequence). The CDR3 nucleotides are TGTGCCAGCAGTCCGCGAAGGGAGGCGACTGAGCAGTTCTTC. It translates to CASSPRREATEQFF.

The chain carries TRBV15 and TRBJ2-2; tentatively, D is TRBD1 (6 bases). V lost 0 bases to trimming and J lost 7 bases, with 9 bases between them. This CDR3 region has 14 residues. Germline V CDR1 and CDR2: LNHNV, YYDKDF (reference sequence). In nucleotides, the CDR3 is TGTGCCACCAGCAGAGATATAGGGGGCGGGGAGCTGTTTTTT. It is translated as CATSRDIGGGELFF.